These T cell receptor beta chains were read from a single sample in a study of CD8+ T cells in alopecia areata. Sequencing was performed with immunoSEQ multiplex PCR; in TCRdb, only in-frame clones are kept and a portion is missing. The sample consists of roughly 100,000 clones, around 47% of them appearing once. The sequencing here drew on CD8+ T cells sorted from blood, taken at week 24, from a patient treated with tofacitinib. All receptors come from a human donor with alopecia areata. Each CDR3 is given without its conserved first and last residue. A D gene is named only where the DNA matches it firmly. Clone size is given for some rows only: seen once, a few or many times, or a class if the clone is expanded.

V: TRBV27
J: TRBJ2-5
D: NA
size: NA
CDR3: ASSPYGQTQETQY

V: TRBV7-9
J: TRBJ2-7
D: TRBD2
size: few
CDR3: ASSWGLAEPYEQY

V: TRBV21-1
J: TRBJ2-4
D: NA
size: few
CDR3: ASSRQGQALAKNIQY

V: TRBV29-1
J: TRBJ1-2
D: NA
size: NA
CDR3: SVSSDGVKYGYT

V: TRBV7-8
J: TRBJ2-5
D: NA
size: NA
CDR3: ASSRPPGTSKETQY

V: TRBV7-9
J: TRBJ2-1
D: NA
size: NA
CDR3: ASSFSQVEQF

V: TRBV6-1
J: TRBJ2-7
D: NA
size: NA
CDR3: ASGDGITREQY

V: TRBV18
J: TRBJ2-2
D: TRBD2
size: few
CDR3: ASSQGLAGGPTLTGELF

V: TRBV4-1
J: TRBJ2-2
D: TRBD1
size: NA
CDR3: ASSNHLDRGQGGELF

V: TRBV27
J: TRBJ2-4
D: NA
size: NA
CDR3: ASSLRGMRGNIQY

V: TRBV15
J: TRBJ2-1
D: NA
size: few
CDR3: ATSRAPARASYNEQF

V: TRBV19
J: TRBJ2-1
D: NA
size: NA
CDR3: ASSWRESYNEQF

V: TRBV11-1
J: TRBJ2-3
D: NA
size: NA
CDR3: ASSSRDTQY

V: TRBV29-1
J: TRBJ2-5
D: TRBD2
size: few
CDR3: SVEEPTSGLQETQY

V: TRBV7-9
J: TRBJ2-1
D: TRBD2
size: few
CDR3: ASSLKTSGPLGEQF

V: TRBV9
J: TRBJ2-3
D: TRBD2
size: few
CDR3: ASSATSGRSDTQY